These 12 T cell receptor beta chains originate from one sample sequenced in a study of T-cell reconstitution after alpha-beta-depleted transplantation in children. General study findings and limits: Newly made T cells mostly supplied T-cell counts and diversity one year after transplant.

TCRbeta library preparation incorporated unique molecular identifiers. TCRdb itself ran the PCR reads through MiXCR, one entry per CDR3 protein. The sample lists around 270,000 distinct CDR3 sequences, less than 9.5% occurring once. The antigens for these receptors are not known. The sample consisted of peripheral blood, taken 360 days after TCRalphabeta/CD19-depleted stem cell transplant. The receptors originated from a female patient aged 2-10 years who had a stem cell transplant for Fanconi anemia, so the T cells may come from the graft donor.

This clonotype came up many times. The chain uses TRBV5-1 and TRBJ1-1, with unresolved D. The CDR3 contains 15 residues. Trimming removed 0 bases at V and 5 bases at J, with 14 bases between. Germline loops: CDR1 SGHRS, CDR2 YFSETQ. CDR3 sequence reads: CASSLAAPPWTEAFF. As DNA, the CDR3 is TGCGCCAGCAGCTTGGCGGCCCCACCCTGGACTGAAGCTTTCTTT.

A word on this clonotype: Given a much more abundant clone one base away, this may be a read error. The rearrangement uses TRBV12-3 or TRBV12-4 and TRBJ1-3, with a tentative D call TRBD1 (5 bases). This CDR3 comprises 14 residues. Trimming removed 3 bases from V and 2 bases from J, with 8 bases in between. The CDR3 DNA is TGTGCCAGCAGTTTTCGGGGCCCTGGAAACACCATATATTTT. Its protein is CASSFRGPGNTIYF.

This clonotype came up many times. The V and J genes are TRBV7-9 and TRBJ2-1; D unclear. The CDR3 spans 12 residues. V lost 5 bases to trimming and J lost 4 bases, with 6 bases between them. Germline V gene lookup returns CDR1 SEHNR and CDR2 FQNEAQ (reference sequence). The DNA for the CDR3 is TGTGCCAGCAGCCAGTGGTACAATGAGCAGTTCTTC. Encoded protein: CASSQWYNEQFF.

There are a few counts of this clonotype. V and J are TRBV4-3 and TRBJ2-3, with TRBD2 matching 9 bases. The length of the CDR3 is 15 residues. Germline CDR1 and CDR2: LGHNA and YSLEER. The trim removed 0 bases at V and 3 bases at J, leaving 1 base unmatched. DNA for the CDR3: TGCGCCAGCAGCCAAGATGCGGGGGGGACAGATACGCAGTATTTT. It translates to CASSQDAGGTDTQYF.

The table lists this clonotype with a few counts. The chain recombines TRBV11-2 with TRBJ2-7; TRBD1 is a possible D gene (5 bases). The CDR3 extends over 18 amino acids. V shed 4 bases and J shed 2 bases, with 24 bases lying between them. Germline CDR1 and CDR2: SGHAT and FQNNGV. The CDR3 sequence is CASSSYRSTASSPYEQYV. The CDR3 DNA sequence: TGTGCCAGCAGCTCCTACCGCTCGACAGCCTCTTCTCCCTACGAGCAGTACGTC.

The sample holds many counts of this clonotype. This sequence joins TRBV4-3 and TRBJ2-7; D possibly corresponds to TRBD1 (6 bases). V shed 1 base and J shed 6 bases, with 19 bases lying between them. The V gene's germline CDR1 is LGHNA and CDR2 YSLEER. The CDR3 runs 16 residues. The CDR3 reads CASSQAGDPALGEQYF. The CDR3 region has the DNA TGCGCCAGCAGCCAAGCAGGGGATCCAGCTTTGGGCGAGCAGTACTTC.

This rearrangement joins TRBV20-1 to TRBJ2-7; the D gene is possibly TRBD2 (6 bases). V was shortened by 1 base and J by 3 bases, with 19 bases between the two germline ends. This CDR3 is 16 amino acids long. Germline CDR1 reads DFQATT; CDR2 reads SNEGSKA (reference sequence). The CDR3 reads CSARVRTGGNYYEQYF. The CDR3 region has the DNA TGCAGTGCTAGAGTCCGGACGGGCGGGAACTACTACGAGCAGTACTTC.

This clonotype has a count of ten or more. The rearrangement uses TRBV7-3 and TRBJ2-1; TRBD1 matches at 10 bases. Trimming removed 5 bases from V and 4 bases from J; junction bases left unmatched: 2. Germline loops: CDR1 SGHTA, CDR2 FQGTGA. This CDR3 is built from 14 residues. The CDR3 bases are TGTGCCAGCAGCCCGGGACAGGGGTACAATGAGCAGTTCTTC. Its translation is CASSPGQGYNEQFF.

This clonotype came up many times. The rearrangement uses TRBV20-1 and TRBJ2-2; D not certain. The CDR3 covers 15 residues. The germline V and J ends were trimmed by 0 bases and 4 bases, with 12 bases remaining between them. Germline loops: CDR1 DFQATT, CDR2 SNEGSKA (reference sequence). CDR3 sequence: CSARDAWVSTGELFF. The CDR3 bases are TGCAGTGCTAGAGATGCTTGGGTGAGCACCGGGGAGCTGTTTTTT.

The rearrangement joins TRBV27 to TRBJ2-7; D gene uncertain. Germline CDR1 MNHEY, CDR2 SMNVEV (reference sequence). V was trimmed by 3 bases and J by 3 bases, leaving 15 bases between them. The CDR3 runs 15 residues. CDR3 amino acids: CASSLRPPLHYEQYF. CDR3 nucleotides: TGTGCCAGCAGTTTGCGGCCGCCGCTTCACTACGAGCAGTACTTC.

In this sample, this clonotype turned up a few times. The V call is TRBV20-1, the J call TRBJ2-3, with D perhaps given as TRBD1 or TRBD2 (5 bases each). Germline CDR1 and CDR2: DFQATT and SNEGSKA (reference sequence). V was trimmed by 0 bases and J by 0 bases, leaving 25 bases between them. CDR3 length: 20 residues. CDR3 nucleotides: TGCAGTGCTAGAGAGCCAATGCTGGGGGTGTCTCACTCTAGCACAGATACGCAGTATTTT. Its protein is CSAREPMLGVSHSSTDTQYF.

The sample holds a few counts of this clonotype. V usage is TRBV20-1 and J usage is TRBJ1-1, with D unclear. Trimming shortened V by 4 bases and J by 1 base, and 10 bases separated the two germline ends. Germline CDR1 DFQATT, CDR2 SNEGSKA (reference sequence). This CDR3 has 13 residues. CDR3 region: CSATTGRNTEAFF. In DNA, the CDR3 is TGCAGTGCTACCACTGGGAGGAACACTGAAGCTTTCTTT.